This entry describes one T cell receptor beta chain. V lost 4 bases and J lost 2; bases outside the gene matches: 8. The CDR3 spans 16 residues. Germline lookup yields CDR1 SGHTS and CDR2 YDEGEE. These data originate in a study of blood T cell repertoires in COVID-19. Study in general: Samples representing acute and convalescent COVID-19 were sourced from the United States, Italy and Spain.

Only in-frame clones appear in the TCRdb table, and some are missing; sequencing was by immunoSEQ multiplex PCR. The data show under 250,000 clones, roughly four fifths seen once. Sequenced sample: peripheral blood. The receptor's source is a man aged 50-60 years with active or convalescent COVID-19. V and J are TRBV5-8 and TRBJ2-3, with 9 bases that match TRBD2. CDR3 protein: CASSPGVAGDTDTQYF. CDR3 nucleotides: TGTGCCAGCAGCCCCGGGGTAGCGGGGGACACAGATACGCAGTATTTT. Based on the CDR3 plus reference TRBV5-8 and TRBJ2-3, the full variable domain is EAGVTQSPTHLIKTRGQQATLRCSPISGHTSVYWYQQALGLGLQFLLWYDEGEERNRGNFPPRFSGRQFPNYSSELNVNALELEDSALYLCASSPGVAGDTDTQYFGPGTRLTVL.